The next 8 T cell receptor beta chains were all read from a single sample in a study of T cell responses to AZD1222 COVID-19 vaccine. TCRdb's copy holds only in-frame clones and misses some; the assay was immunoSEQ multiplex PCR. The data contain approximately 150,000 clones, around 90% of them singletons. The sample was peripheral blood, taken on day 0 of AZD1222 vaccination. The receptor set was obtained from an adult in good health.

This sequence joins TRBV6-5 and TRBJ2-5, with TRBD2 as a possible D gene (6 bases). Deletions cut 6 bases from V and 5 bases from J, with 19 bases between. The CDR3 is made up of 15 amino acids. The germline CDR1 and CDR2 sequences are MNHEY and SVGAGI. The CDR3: CASSPRGEPTETQYF. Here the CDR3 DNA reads TGTGCCAGCAGCCCCCGCGGGGAACCCACGGAGACCCAGTACTTC.

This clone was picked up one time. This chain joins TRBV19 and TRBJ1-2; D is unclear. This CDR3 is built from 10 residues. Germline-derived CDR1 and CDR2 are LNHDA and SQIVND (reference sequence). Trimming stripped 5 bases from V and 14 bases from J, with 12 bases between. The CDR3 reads CASSVPGLTF. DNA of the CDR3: TGTGCCAGTAGTGTACCGGGCCTTACCTTC.

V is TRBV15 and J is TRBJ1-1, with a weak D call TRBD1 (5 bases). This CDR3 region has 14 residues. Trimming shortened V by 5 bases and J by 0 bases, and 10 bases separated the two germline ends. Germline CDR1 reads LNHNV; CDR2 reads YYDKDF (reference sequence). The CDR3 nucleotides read TGTGCCACCAGCGGGGGAGGAATGAACACTGAAGCTTTCTTT. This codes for CATSGGGMNTEAFF. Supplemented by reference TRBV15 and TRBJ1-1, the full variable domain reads DAMVIQNPRYQVTQFGKPVTLSCSQTLNHNVMYWYQQKSSQAPKLLFHYYDKDFNNEADTPDNFQSRRPNTSFCFLDIRSPGLGDTAMYLCATSGGGMNTEAFFGQGTRLTVV.

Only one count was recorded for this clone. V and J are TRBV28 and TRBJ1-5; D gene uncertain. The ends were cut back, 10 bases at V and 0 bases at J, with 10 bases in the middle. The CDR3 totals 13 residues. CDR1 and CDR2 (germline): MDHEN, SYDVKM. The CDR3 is CATDMNSNQPQHF. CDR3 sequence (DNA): TGTGCCACCGACATGAATAGCAATCAGCCCCAGCATTTT. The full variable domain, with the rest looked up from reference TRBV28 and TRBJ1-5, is DVKVTQSSRYLVKRTGEKVFLECVQDMDHENMFWYRQDPGLGLRLIYFSYDVKMKEKGDIPEGYSVSREKKERFSLILESASTNQTSMYLCATDMNSNQPQHFGDGTRLSIL.

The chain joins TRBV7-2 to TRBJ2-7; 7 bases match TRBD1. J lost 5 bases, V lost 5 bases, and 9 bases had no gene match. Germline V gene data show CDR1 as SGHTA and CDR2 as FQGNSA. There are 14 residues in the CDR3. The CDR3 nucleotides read TGTGCCAGCAGCCACCGGGACAGAGCCAACGAGCAGTACTTC. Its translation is CASSHRDRANEQYF.

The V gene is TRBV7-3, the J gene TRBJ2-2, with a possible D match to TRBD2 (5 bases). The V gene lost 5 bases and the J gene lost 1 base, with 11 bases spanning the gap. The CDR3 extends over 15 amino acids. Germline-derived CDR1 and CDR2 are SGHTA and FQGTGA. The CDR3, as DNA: TGTGCCAGCAGCGCCAAACGGGGGAACACCGGGGAGCTGTTTTTT. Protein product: CASSAKRGNTGELFF.

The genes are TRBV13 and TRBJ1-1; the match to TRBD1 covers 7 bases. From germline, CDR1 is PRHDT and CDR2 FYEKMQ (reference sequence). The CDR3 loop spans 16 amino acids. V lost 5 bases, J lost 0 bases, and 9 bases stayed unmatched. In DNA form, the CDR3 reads TGTGCCAGCAGCGTACGACAGGGTCTAATGAACACTGAAGCTTTCTTT. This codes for CASSVRQGLMNTEAFF.

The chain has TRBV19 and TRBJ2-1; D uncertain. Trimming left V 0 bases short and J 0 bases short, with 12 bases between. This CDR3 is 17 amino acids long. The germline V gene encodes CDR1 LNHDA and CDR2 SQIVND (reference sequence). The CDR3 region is CASSIDPSPSSYNEQFF. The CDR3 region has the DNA TGTGCCAGTAGTATAGATCCCTCGCCAAGCTCCTACAATGAGCAGTTCTTC.